These T cell receptor beta chains were read from a single sample in a study of immune evolution from preneoplasia to lung adenocarcinoma. TCRdb keeps only in-frame clones here, not all; method: immunoSEQ multiplex PCR. Of over 6,000 clones listed, about 81% are singletons. The sample was FFPE invasive lung adenocarcinoma tissue. The origin of the receptors is a person aged 45 to 59 with lung adenocarcinoma. CDR3s include the opening cysteine and the closing phenylalanine or tryptophan. The order of the fields is J gene, clone size, V gene, D gene, CDR3 DNA, CDR3 protein. D genes are given only for firm matches. Only some rows state a clone size, as once, few, many or a class for expanded clones.

TRBJ2-1 | . | TRBV14 | . | TGTGCCAGCAGCCAAGCTCGCGGGACCTACAATGAGCAGTTCTTC | CASSQARGTYNEQFF
TRBJ2-5 | . | TRBV30 | TRBD1 | TGTGCCTGGAGTGTCTTAAGGGGAGACAGGGAGTACTTC | CAWSVLRGDREYF
TRBJ1-5 | . | TRBV28 | . | TGTGCCAGCACCCTGGGCCAAGCGTATAATCAGCCCCAGCATTTT | CASTLGQAYNQPQHF
TRBJ1-1 | . | TRBV11-2 | . | TGTGCCAGCAGCTTAGATCCGGGTGGCACTGAAGCTTTCTTT | CASSLDPGGTEAFF
TRBJ1-2 | once | TRBV28 | TRBD1 | TGTGCCAGCAGTCCCAATTCAGGGGGCGATGGCTACACCTTC | CASSPNSGGDGYTF
TRBJ2-3 | . | TRBV2 | TRBD1 | TGTGCCACCGGACAGGGCGCAGATACGCAGTATTTT | CATGQGADTQYF
TRBJ1-4 | . | TRBV10-1 | TRBD1 | TGCGCCAGCATTCGAGCCGACAGGGTATATGAAAAACTGTTTTTT | CASIRADRVYEKLFF
TRBJ2-7 | . | TRBV9 | . | TGTGCCAGCAGCGTCGAGGCCACAGGGTCTGTCTACGAGCAGTACTTC | CASSVEATGSVYEQYF
TRBJ2-3 | . | TRBV5-8 | . | TGTGCCAGCAGCTTCTCGCGCGGAGGGGGAGGCACAGATACGCAGTATTTT | CASSFSRGGGGTDTQYF
TRBJ2-1 | large | TRBV6-1 | TRBD1 | TGTGCCAGCAGGCCGGGGACAGGGGACTACAATGAGCAGTTCTTC | CASRPGTGDYNEQFF
TRBJ2-3 | once | TRBV9 | TRBD2 | TGTGCCAGCAGCGAGGACGGGAGGGGCACAGATACGCAGTATTTT | CASSEDGRGTDTQYF
TRBJ2-7 | once | TRBV11-1 | . | TGTGCCAGCAGCCCACGGGGGGCCCGGCGACTCTACGAGCAGTACTTC | CASSPRGARRLYEQYF
TRBJ1-2 | once | TRBV19 | TRBD1 | TGTGCCAGTAGGACAGGGACAGGGGCTAACTATGGCTACACCTTC | CASRTGTGANYGYTF
TRBJ2-3 | . | TRBV29-1 | . | TGCAGCGTTAGGTGGACTCTCACAGATACGCAGTATTTT | CSVRWTLTDTQYF
TRBJ2-2 | . | TRBV5-4 | TRBD1 | TGTGCCAGCAGACCAGGACAGGGGACCGGGGAGCTGTTTTTT | CASRPGQGTGELFF
TRBJ2-5 | few | TRBV4-2 | TRBD1 | TGTGCCAGCAGCCAAGACTACAGGGGAGAGACCCAGTACTTC | CASSQDYRGETQYF